In its sample, the clone carrying this TCR beta chain was seen a few times. Antigen unknown. This sample is part of a study of T cell repertoires in cytomegalovirus infection. Background on the study: CMV infection plus the matching HLA type was flagged by public TCR beta signatures. Notes on the study in general: Dominating the ex vivo response were HLA-C-restricted CMV-specific TCR beta clonotypes. CMV carriers having the relevant HLA were flagged by cumulative public TCR beta family frequency.

The length of the CDR3 is 16 residues. V trimming: 5 bases; J trimming: 5 bases; junction bases outside the gene matches: 8. MiXCR, run by TCRdb on the reads, gives a single entry per CDR3 protein. The sample includes around 320,000 distinct CDR3 sequences, more than 8% of them seen just once. The chain has TRBV7-1 and TRBJ2-3, with 12 positions matching TRBD1. TRBV7-1 is placed among ORFs of uncertain function. Sequenced material: PBMCs. The receptor's source is a human donor in good health (CMV status not recorded). Some clones in this sample may be carry-over from other donors' samples. This CDR3 reads CASSTRDRGREDTQYF. In DNA, the CDR3 is TGTGCCAGCAGCACCCGGGACAGGGGGCGGGAAGATACGCAGTATTTT.